The rows below give T cell receptor beta chains drawn from one sample of a study of OX40 agonist ivuxolimab in advanced cancers. Method: immunoSEQ multiplex PCR; TCRdb's copy keeps in-frame clones and lacks some. This table holds over 14,000 clones, about 89% found once. Sequenced here: CD4+ or CD8+ T cells sorted from blood, sampled in a trial of the OX40 agonist ivuxolimab. The receptors come from an adult with an advanced solid tumor such as melanoma, head and neck, liver or kidney cancer. Each CDR3 is given with its conserved first and last residue. The D gene is left open where the match is weak. Size is stated for part of the rows, as once, few or many counts, or as a class when the clone is expanded.

>TRBJ2-1|NA|TRBV19|few
TGTGCCAGTAGTATGGTCGGGGACCACAATGAGCAGTTCTTC
CASSMVGDHNEQFF
>TRBJ2-1|TRBD1|TRBV27|NA
TGTGCCAGCAGCACCCGACAGGGTTACAATGAGCAGTTCTTC
CASSTRQGYNEQFF
>TRBJ1-1|NA|TRBV7-9|NA
TGTGCCAGCAGCTTGGGGGGCGCGAACACTGAAGCTTTCTTT
CASSLGGANTEAFF
>TRBJ2-7|NA|TRBV7-3|NA
TGTGCCAGCAGCTTGGGGGCGTTGTACGAGCAGTACTTC
CASSLGALYEQYF
>TRBJ2-7|TRBD2|TRBV11-2|NA
TGTGCCAGCGGCGGGAGTAATTACGAGCAGTACTTC
CASGGSNYEQYF
>TRBJ2-1|TRBD2|TRBV28|NA
TGTGCCAGCAGCGTAGCGGGAGCTGGCAATGAGCAGTTCTTC
CASSVAGAGNEQFF
>TRBJ2-7|TRBD2|TRBV27|NA
TGTGCCAGCAGTTTAGTCCTAGCGGGAGGGCCTGGCGAGCAGTACTTC
CASSLVLAGGPGEQYF
>TRBJ1-5|TRBD1|TRBV19|NA
TGTGCCAGTAGTATGGGACAGATTTTTAGCAATCAGCCCCAGCATTTT
CASSMGQIFSNQPQHF
>TRBJ2-3|NA|TRBV28|NA
TGTGCCAGCAGCGTTAGCGGAACTAGCACAGATACGCAGTATTTT
CASSVSGTSTDTQYF
>TRBJ2-5|TRBD2|TRBV7-8|NA
TGTGCCAGCAGCCAACTACAAACGGGACTAGCGGAGCAAGAGACCCAGTACTTC
CASSQLQTGLAEQETQYF
>TRBJ2-7|NA|TRBV27|NA
TGTGCCAGCGCCCTTAGTCGCCCCTACGAGCAGTACTTC
CASALSRPYEQYF
>TRBJ1-3|NA|TRBV30|large
TGTGCCTGGAAGAAATCTGGAAACACCATATATTTT
CAWKKSGNTIYF
>TRBJ1-1|NA|TRBV28|NA
TGTGCCAGCATTCAAACGAGGGTTAACACTGAAGCTTTCTTT
CASIQTRVNTEAFF
>TRBJ2-7|NA|TRBV28|NA
TGTGCCAGCAGTCTCAGGGAGGTCGTCTACGAGCAGTACTTC
CASSLREVVYEQYF
>TRBJ1-1|NA|TRBV4-1|NA
TGCGCCAGCAGCCCACCGGGAGGGGGTGATGTGAACACTGAAGCTTTCTTT
CASSPPGGGDVNTEAFF
>TRBJ2-7|TRBD1|TRBV7-9|NA
TGTGCCAGCAGCCCTGGGACAGGGAAGATATACGAGCAGTACTTC
CASSPGTGKIYEQYF
>TRBJ1-3|NA|TRBV21-1|NA
TGTGCCAGCAGCGAAACCCCGGGACAGGGAAGGTACACCATATATTTT
CASSETPGQGRYTIYF
>TRBJ2-5|NA|TRBV28|NA
TGTGCCAGCAGTTTGGAGGGACAGCTACCCCAAGAGACCCAGTACTTC
CASSLEGQLPQETQYF
>TRBJ1-1|NA|TRBV11-2|NA
TGTGCCAGCAGCTTTCAGGGGACTGAAGCTTTCTTT
CASSFQGTEAFF
>TRBJ2-3|NA|TRBV6-1|NA
TGTGCCAGCAGTGACGAGGGGGGGACCTCGGGGGCAGATACGCAGTATTTT
CASSDEGGTSGADTQYF
>TRBJ2-5|NA|TRBV27|NA
TGTGCCAGCAGTTTTCGAGGGGGACAAGAGACCCAGTACTTC
CASSFRGGQETQYF
>TRBJ1-1|TRBD1|TRBV13|NA
TGTGCCAGCAGCTCCAATCTCCAGGACAGGGCCGGGGAAGCTTTCTTT
CASSSNLQDRAGEAFF
>TRBJ2-6|NA|TRBV15|NA
TGTGCCACCAGCAGAGATCCAGGGCTTGGGGCCAACGTCCTGACTTTC
CATSRDPGLGANVLTF
>TRBJ2-2|NA|TRBV6-4|NA
TGTGCCAGCAGCGTAACCGCATACACCGGGGAGCTGTTTTTT
CASSVTAYTGELFF
>TRBJ2-1|TRBD2|TRBV7-8|NA
TGTGCCAGCAGCCCTAGAGGATCTAGCGGCACATCCTACAATGAGCAGTTCTTC
CASSPRGSSGTSYNEQFF
>TRBJ2-1|TRBD1|TRBV13|NA
TGTGCCAGCAGCTTAGGCCCAGGACAGGGGGCCAATGAGCAGTTCTTC
CASSLGPGQGANEQFF
>TRBJ2-5|TRBD2|TRBV28|NA
TGTGCCAGCAGCCCCGGGACTAGCGACCAAGAGACCCAGTACTTC
CASSPGTSDQETQYF
>TRBJ1-2|NA|TRBV5-4|NA
TGTGCCAGCAGCTTGGGGGTTACAGGGCGGACTCTGAGCTATGGCTACACCTTC
CASSLGVTGRTLSYGYTF
>TRBJ2-6|NA|TRBV30|NA
TGTGCCTGGAGTGGACAGGGACTCTCTGGGGCCAACGTCCTGACTTTC
CAWSGQGLSGANVLTF
>TRBJ2-1|NA|TRBV30|NA
TGTGCCTGGAGTGTAGGATCTAGCCATGAGCAGTTCTTC
CAWSVGSSHEQFF
>TRBJ2-7|TRBD2|TRBV13|NA
TGTGCCAGCAGCATCGGACTAGCCGATACCTACGAGCAGTACTTC
CASSIGLADTYEQYF
>TRBJ2-1|TRBD2|TRBV4-1|NA
TGCGCCAGCAGCCAGCTCGGGACTAGCGCTAACAATGAGCAGTTCTTC
CASSQLGTSANNEQFF
>TRBJ2-7|NA|TRBV11-2|NA
TGTGCCAGCAGCCCCCTGCAGGGCGCCCACGAGCAGTACTTC
CASSPLQGAHEQYF
>TRBJ2-1|NA|TRBV6-5|NA
TGTGCCAGCAGTTATTCTGGGGGCGTTTTTGAGCAGTTCTTC
CASSYSGGVFEQFF
>TRBJ1-5|TRBD1|TRBV5-6|NA
TGTGCCAGCAGCCTGGGACAGGGTAGTCAGCCCCAGCATTTT
CASSLGQGSQPQHF
>TRBJ2-3|NA|TRBV4-1|NA
TGCGCCAGCAGCCAAGATGGCAGGGGCTCAGATACGCAGTATTTT
CASSQDGRGSDTQYF
>TRBJ1-6|NA|TRBV30|NA
TGTGCCTGGTCCCTGGGGAATTCACCCCTCCACTTT
CAWSLGNSPLHF
>TRBJ1-1|NA|TRBV5-6|once
TGTGCCAGCAGTCATCTCGGGGACCAAGCTTTCTTT
CASSHLGDQAFF
>TRBJ2-7|NA|TRBV5-1|NA
TGCGCCAGCAGCTTGGGGCTAACAGGGCTTGTAGACGAGCAGTACTTC
CASSLGLTGLVDEQYF
>TRBJ2-2|NA|TRBV27|NA
TGTGCCAGCAACTCCGCCGGGGAGCTGTTTTTT
CASNSAGELFF
>TRBJ2-2|NA|TRBV13|NA
TGTGCCAGCAGCCCCCGACAGGTCGGCGGGGAGCTGTTTTTT
CASSPRQVGGELFF
>TRBJ2-5|NA|TRBV25-1|NA
TGTGCCAGCAGTGTGCCCGGAGGACAAAATTTTCAAGAGACCCAGTACTTC
CASSVPGGQNFQETQYF
>TRBJ2-3|TRBD1|TRBV9|NA
TGTGCCAGCAGCGCAACAGGGACAGAGAGAGATACGCAGTATTTT
CASSATGTERDTQYF
>TRBJ2-1|NA|TRBV27|NA
TGTGCCAGCAGTCAAACTAGCACTGAGCAGTTCTTC
CASSQTSTEQFF
>TRBJ2-7|TRBD2|TRBV27|NA
TGTGCCAGCAGTTTACGACTAGCGGGAAACGAGCAGTACTTC
CASSLRLAGNEQYF
>TRBJ2-1|NA|TRBV19|NA
TGTGCCAGTAGTATAGATCTGGCTAGCCCCAACAATGAGCAGTTCTTC
CASSIDLASPNNEQFF
>TRBJ2-2|TRBD2|TRBV6-1|NA
TGTGCCAGCAGTGAATTAGTAAGCGGGGCGAACACCGGGGAGCTGTTTTTT
CASSELVSGANTGELFF
>TRBJ1-1|NA|TRBV27|NA
TGTGCCAGCAGTTTATTGGGGCAGTACAACTTGGCTGAAGCTTTCTTT
CASSLLGQYNLAEAFF
>TRBJ2-7|TRBD1|TRBV5-1|NA
TGCGCCAGCATGTTAGGACAGGGTCCTAACGAGCAGTACTTC
CASMLGQGPNEQYF
>TRBJ2-7|NA|TRBV18|NA
TGTGCCAGCTCTACCACTAGGCTCTACGAGCAGTACTTC
CASSTTRLYEQYF
>TRBJ1-5|NA|TRBV7-9|once
TGTGCCAGCAGCTCCACTCGGGATCCCAATCAGCCCCAGCATTTT
CASSSTRDPNQPQHF
>TRBJ2-7|NA|TRBV7-9|NA
TGTGCCAGCAGCCCGACCCTAGGAACCTCCTACGAGCAGTACTTC
CASSPTLGTSYEQYF
>TRBJ2-7|NA|TRBV4-1|NA
TGCGCCAGCAGCCAAGGGAGGGCAGGGGGCTACGAGCAGTACTTC
CASSQGRAGGYEQYF
>TRBJ2-5|NA|TRBV5-4|NA
TGTGCCAGCAGCTCGATACAATCGGGGACCCAGTACTTC
CASSSIQSGTQYF